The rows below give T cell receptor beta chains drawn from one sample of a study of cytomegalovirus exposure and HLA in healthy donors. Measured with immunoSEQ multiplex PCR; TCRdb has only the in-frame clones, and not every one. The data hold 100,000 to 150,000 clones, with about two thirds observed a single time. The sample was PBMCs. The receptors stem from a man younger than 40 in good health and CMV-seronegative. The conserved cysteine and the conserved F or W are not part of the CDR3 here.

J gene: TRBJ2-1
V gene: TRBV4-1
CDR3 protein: ASSQGRGGRYNEQF

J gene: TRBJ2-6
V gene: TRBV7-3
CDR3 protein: ASSLGGSGANVLT

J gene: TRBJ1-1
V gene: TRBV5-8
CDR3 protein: ASSPRTGNTEAF

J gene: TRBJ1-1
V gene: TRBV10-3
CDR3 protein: AISESRGNTEAF

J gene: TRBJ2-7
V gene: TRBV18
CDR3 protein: ASSPPQAYEQY

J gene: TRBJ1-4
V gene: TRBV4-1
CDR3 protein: ASSQDRGQGEKLF

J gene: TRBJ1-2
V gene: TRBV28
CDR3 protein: AVTVGGGYYGYT

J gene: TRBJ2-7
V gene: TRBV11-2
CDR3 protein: ASSLHAGVYEQY

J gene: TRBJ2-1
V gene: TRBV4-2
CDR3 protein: ASARLARTYNEQF

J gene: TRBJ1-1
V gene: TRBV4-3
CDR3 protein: ASSRTNFNTEAF

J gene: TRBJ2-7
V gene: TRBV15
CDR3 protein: ATSDGSYEQY

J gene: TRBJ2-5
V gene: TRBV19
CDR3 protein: ASSIGTVQETQY

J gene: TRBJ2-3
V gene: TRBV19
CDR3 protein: ASSKRGGLSADTQY

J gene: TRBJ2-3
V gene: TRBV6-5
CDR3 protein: ASSPGQGVTDTQY

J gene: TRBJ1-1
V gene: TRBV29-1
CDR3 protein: SSYNDRNTEAF

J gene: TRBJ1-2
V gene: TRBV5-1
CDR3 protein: ASSLSAGARDGYT

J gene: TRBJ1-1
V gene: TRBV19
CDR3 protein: ASRTYSGFKNTEAF

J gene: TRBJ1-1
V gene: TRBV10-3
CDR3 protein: AISGGQSAEAF

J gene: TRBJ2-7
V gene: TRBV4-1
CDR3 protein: ASSLIAGAGYEQY

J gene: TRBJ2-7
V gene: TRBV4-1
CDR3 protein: ASSHFQGYYEQY

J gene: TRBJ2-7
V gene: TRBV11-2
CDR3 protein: ASSGGSYEQY

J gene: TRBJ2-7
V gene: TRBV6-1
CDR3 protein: ASSEWMRVGYEQY

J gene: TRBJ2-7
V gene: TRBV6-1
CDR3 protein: ASKPLDTYEQY

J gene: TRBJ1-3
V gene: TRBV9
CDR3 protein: ASSVDSTGYGNTIY

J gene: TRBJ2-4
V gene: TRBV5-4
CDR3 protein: ASGPGGAKNIQY

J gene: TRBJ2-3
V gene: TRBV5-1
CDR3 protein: ASSTGLAGFTDTQY

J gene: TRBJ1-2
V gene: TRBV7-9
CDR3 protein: ASSPRQGSLLHGYT

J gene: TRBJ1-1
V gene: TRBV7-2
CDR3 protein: ASSPVVGRNTEAF

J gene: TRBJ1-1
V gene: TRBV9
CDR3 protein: ASSVVGLNTEAF

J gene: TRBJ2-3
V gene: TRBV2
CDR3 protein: ASETSGSTDTQY

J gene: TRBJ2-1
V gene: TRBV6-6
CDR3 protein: ATHRQGGDNEQF

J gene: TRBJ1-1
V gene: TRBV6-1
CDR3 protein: ASVFGGQGSTEAF

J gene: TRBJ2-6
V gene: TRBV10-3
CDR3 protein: AINPTGASGANVLT

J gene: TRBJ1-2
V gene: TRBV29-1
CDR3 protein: SVGSGSYGYT

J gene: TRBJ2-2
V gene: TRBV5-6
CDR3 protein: ASSPLSAGPYTGELF

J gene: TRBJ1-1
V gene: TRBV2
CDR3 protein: ATQSNFQAEAF

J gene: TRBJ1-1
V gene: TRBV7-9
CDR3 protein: ASSFMGAEAF

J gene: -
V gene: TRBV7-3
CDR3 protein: ASSLRDSYLPFAYEQY

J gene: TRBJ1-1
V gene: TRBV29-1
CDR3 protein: SVAGVLIEEAF

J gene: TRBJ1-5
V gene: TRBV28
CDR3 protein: ASERWGVAYSNQPQH

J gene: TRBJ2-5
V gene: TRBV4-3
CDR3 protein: ASSQDSVQETQY

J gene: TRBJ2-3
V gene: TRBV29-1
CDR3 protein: SDRTGGIIDTQY

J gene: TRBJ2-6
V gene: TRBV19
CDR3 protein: ASSMKGSGANVLT

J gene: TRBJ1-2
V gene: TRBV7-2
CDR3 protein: ASSQGSLGGIYGYT

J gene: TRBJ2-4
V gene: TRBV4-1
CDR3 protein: ASSPPGGLAKNIQY

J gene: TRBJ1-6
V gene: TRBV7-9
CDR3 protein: PSRYGRTYNSPLH

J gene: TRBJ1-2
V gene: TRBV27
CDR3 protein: ASSLDRELGYT

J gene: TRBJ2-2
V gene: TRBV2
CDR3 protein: ASSEPGLAGANTGELF

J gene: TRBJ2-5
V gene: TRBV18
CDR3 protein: ASRLAGGQETQY

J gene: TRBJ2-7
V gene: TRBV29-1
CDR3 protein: SVEETGYEQY

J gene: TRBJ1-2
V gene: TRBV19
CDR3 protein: ASHPWEGNYGYT

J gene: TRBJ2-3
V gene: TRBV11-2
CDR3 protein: ASSLGVFTDTQY

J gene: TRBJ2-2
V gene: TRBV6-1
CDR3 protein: ASSGGVRTRGYTGELF